Listed below are T cell receptor beta chains from one sample, sequenced in a study of blood T cell repertoires in COVID-19. Libraries were prepared by immunoSEQ multiplex PCR; TCRdb keeps only in-frame clonotypes and omits some of them. The table records roughly 150,000 clones, about 81% of them present only once. The specimen sequenced was peripheral blood. The source is a woman older than 75 with acute or convalescent COVID-19. The CDR3 runs from the conserved cysteine through the conserved F or W. The D gene is left open where the match is weak. A clone size is listed for some rows: how often the clone was seen (once, few, many), or a class if it is expanded.

TRBJ2-7 | TRBV28 | TRBD1 | - | TGTGCCAGCAGTTCAGGGGGCGGTTACGAGCAGTACTTC | CASSSGGGYEQYF
TRBJ2-5 | TRBV4-2 | TRBD1 | few | TGTGCCAGCAGCCAAGATGTTAGGACAGGGGGCTGGGAGACCCAGTACTTC | CASSQDVRTGGWETQYF
TRBJ2-2 | TRBV14 | TRBD2 | many | TGTGCCAGCAGCCCCACAGGGGGACTAGCGGGACGAGCGAACACCGGGGAGCTGTTTTTT | CASSPTGGLAGRANTGELFF
TRBJ1-2 | TRBV28 | - | - | TGTGCCAGCAATGTAGGGAGCTATGGCTACACCTTC | CASNVGSYGYTF
TRBJ1-6 | TRBV28 | - | - | TGTGCCAGCAGTCCCACCCACGGCGCGCAGGAGGATTCACCCCTCCACTTT | CASSPTHGAQEDSPLHF
TRBJ1-1 | TRBV6-5 | TRBD1 | few | TGTGCCAGCAGTTACACTTCGGGACAGGGGAGGACTGAAGCTTTCTTT | CASSYTSGQGRTEAFF
TRBJ1-2 | TRBV6-5 | - | - | TGTGCCAGCATCCTAGGGGCACGGGGCTACACCTTC | CASILGARGYTF
TRBJ2-1 | TRBV3-1/TRBV3-2 | - | - | TGTGCCAGCAGCTCCCATCCGGGGGGCATAAATGAGCAGTTCTTC | CASSSHPGGINEQFF
TRBJ1-1 | TRBV5-4 | - | - | TGTGCCAGCAGCTTGGGTATACGAGTGGACACTGAAGCTTTCTTT | CASSLGIRVDTEAFF
TRBJ2-7 | TRBV5-1 | - | - | TGCGCCAGCAGCTTGTCCTTGGCAGGTTCCCCCTACGAGCAGTACTTC | CASSLSLAGSPYEQYF
TRBJ1-2 | TRBV18 | TRBD1 | once | TGTGCCAGCTCTGAGACAGGGGAAGGGTATGGCTACACCTTC | CASSETGEGYGYTF
TRBJ2-5 | TRBV2 | TRBD2 | - | TGTGCCAGCAGGGTAGGACTAGCGGAAGAGACCCAGTACTTC | CASRVGLAEETQYF
TRBJ1-3 | TRBV10-1 | - | - | TGCGCCAGCAGTGTAAGCCGATCGTCTGGAAACACCATATATTTT | CASSVSRSSGNTIYF
TRBJ2-7 | TRBV3-1/TRBV3-2 | - | - | TGTGCCAGCAGCCAAGATGACGCGGGGCGGACTCTCCACTTC | CASSQDDAGRTLHF
TRBJ2-3 | TRBV5-6 | - | - | TGTGCCAGCAGCCCAGGAGCTGTGGGCGGGGATACGCAGTATTTT | CASSPGAVGGDTQYF
TRBJ2-7 | TRBV19 | TRBD1 | - | TGTGCCAGTAGGCCTGAGGGGGCGAGCTCCTACGAGCAGTACTTC | CASRPEGASSYEQYF
TRBJ2-7 | TRBV5-1 | TRBD2 | - | TGCGCCAGCAGCTTGGACCAAGCGGGAGGGCCAGTCGAGCAGTACTTC | CASSLDQAGGPVEQYF
TRBJ1-1 | TRBV6-5 | - | - | TGTGCCAGCACCCCGGGGGAGGTAGCTTTCTTT | CASTPGEVAFF
TRBJ2-7 | TRBV6-2/TRBV6-3 | TRBD2 | - | TGTGCCAGCAGTTACTCGTATGGGAAACCGGGACTAGCGGCCTCCTACGAGCAGTACTTC | CASSYSYGKPGLAASYEQYF
TRBJ2-3 | TRBV5-4 | - | - | TGTGCCAGCAGCTTTTTAACCCGCGGAAGCACAGATACGCAGTATTTT | CASSFLTRGSTDTQYF
TRBJ2-1 | TRBV7-7 | TRBD1 | - | TGTGCTAGCAGCTTAGGGACAGGCTACAATGAGCAGTTCTTC | CASSLGTGYNEQFF
TRBJ1-2 | TRBV4-3 | - | few | TGCGCCAGCAGCCAAGATGCGGCCGGCTACACCTTC | CASSQDAAGYTF